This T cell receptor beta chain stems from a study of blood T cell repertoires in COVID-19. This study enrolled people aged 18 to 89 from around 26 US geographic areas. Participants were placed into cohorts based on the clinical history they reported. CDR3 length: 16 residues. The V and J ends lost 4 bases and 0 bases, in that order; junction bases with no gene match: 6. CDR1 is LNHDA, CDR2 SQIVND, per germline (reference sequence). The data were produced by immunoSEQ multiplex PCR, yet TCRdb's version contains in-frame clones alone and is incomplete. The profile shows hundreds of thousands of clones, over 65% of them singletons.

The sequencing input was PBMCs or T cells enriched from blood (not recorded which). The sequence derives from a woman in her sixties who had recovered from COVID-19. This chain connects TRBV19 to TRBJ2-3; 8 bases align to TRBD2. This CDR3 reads CASSRTLAGSTDTQYF. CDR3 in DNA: TGTGCCAGTAGTAGGACTCTAGCGGGCAGCACAGATACGCAGTATTTT.